This entry lists 21 T cell receptor beta chains sequenced from one sample in a study of T cell repertoires in cytomegalovirus infection. TCRdb used MiXCR to reprocess the reads, holding one entry per CDR3 protein. The table records some 450,000 distinct CDR3 sequences, approximately 31% of them present only once. Sequenced material: PBMCs. These TCRs come from a human donor in good health (CMV status not recorded). Some clones in this sample may be carry-over from other donors' samples.

V and J are TRBV24-1 and TRBJ2-3; a possible D gene is TRBD2 (6 bases). Between the trimmed V and J ends, which lost 3 bases and 5 bases, there was a span of 14 bases. CDR3 length equals 15 residues. Germline assignment: CDR1 KGHDR and CDR2 SFDVKD. The CDR3 is CATSDPAPRGDTQYF. CDR3 nucleotides: TGTGCCACCAGTGATCCGGCCCCGCGGGGAGATACGCAGTATTTT.

This clonotype came up a few times. In nucleotides, the CDR3 is TGTGCCAGCAGCTTAGCTAGGGGGAGCTCCTATAATTCACCCCTCCACTTT. Translating it yields CASSLARGSSYNSPLHF. The rearrangement joins TRBV13 to TRBJ1-6; D might be TRBD1 (6 bases). Per the germline V gene, CDR1 is PRHDT and CDR2 is FYEKMQ (reference sequence). This CDR3 has 17 residues. The V end was cut by 1 base, the J end by 0 bases, with 10 bases between.

This clonotype was seen more than once but under ten times. This chain uses TRBV13 with TRBJ1-3; D ambiguous. The germline V and J ends were trimmed by 5 bases and 0 bases, with 8 bases remaining between them. CDR1 and CDR2 from the germline V gene are PRHDT and FYEKMQ (reference sequence). The CDR3 runs to 14 residues. The CDR3 sequence: CASSNWVSGNTIYF. CDR3 nucleotide sequence: TGTGCCAGCAGCAATTGGGTCTCTGGAAACACCATATATTTT.

This clonotype has a handful of counts. This chain joins TRBV19 and TRBJ2-6; no clear D. V lost 1 base and J 0 bases, leaving 4 bases between the germline ends. The V gene's germline CDR1 is LNHDA and CDR2 SQIVND (reference sequence). There are 15 residues in the CDR3. This chain's CDR3 is CASSIVSSGANVLTF. The CDR3 DNA follows: TGTGCCAGTAGTATAGTCTCCTCTGGGGCCAACGTCCTGACTTTC. Supplemented by reference TRBV19 and TRBJ2-6, the full variable domain reads DGGITQSPKYLFRKEGQNVTLSCEQNLNHDAMYWYRQDPGQGLRLIYYSQIVNDFQKGDIAEGYSVSREKKESFPLTVTSAQKNPTAFYLCASSIVSSGANVLTFGAGSRLTVL.

This clonotype was recorded a few times. The chain uses TRBV7-9 and TRBJ1-1; 9 bases line up with TRBD1. V was clipped by 4 bases and J by 7 bases; unmatched bases: 10. The length of the CDR3 is 15 residues. The germline V gene encodes CDR1 SEHNR and CDR2 FQNEAQ (reference sequence). In nucleotides, the CDR3 is TGTGCCAGCAGCTCGGGACAGGGAAACTTGGGTGAAGCTTTCTTT. Amino acid sequence: CASSSGQGNLGEAFF.

V usage is TRBV5-5 and J usage is TRBJ2-6; D unresolved. CDR1 and CDR2 (germline): SGHKS, YYEKEE (reference sequence). V was clipped by 2 bases and J by 1 base, with 7 bases between them. The CDR3 extends over 15 amino acids. CDR3 loop: CASSFWASGANVLTF. In nucleotides, the CDR3 is TGTGCCAGCAGCTTCTGGGCATCTGGGGCCAACGTCCTGACTTTC. Together with reference TRBV5-5 and TRBJ2-6, the CDR3 gives the full variable domain: DAGVTQSPTHLIKTRGQQVTLRCSPISGHKSVSWYQQVLGQGPQFIFQYYEKEERGRGNFPDRFSARQFPNYSSELNVNALLLGDSALYLCASSFWASGANVLTFGAGSRLTVL.

This clonotype has only one observation. A clone one base away is much larger, so this may be a read error. Given the absence of the conserved phenylalanine or tryptophan at the CDR3 end, a read error is likely. This chain joins TRBV28 and TRBJ2-1; TRBD1 or TRBD2 may be the D gene (5 bases each). The CDR3 is 15 amino acids. The ends were cut back, 10 bases at V and 0 bases at J, with 16 bases in the middle. Germline CDR1 reads MDHEN; CDR2 reads SYDVKM. CDR3 sequence: CATRDGGFSYNEQFL. The CDR3 DNA reads as TGTGCCACCCGAGATGGGGGATTCTCCTACAATGAGCAGTTCTTA.

A few counts support this clonotype. The gene calls are TRBV6-2 or TRBV6-3 and TRBJ1-2; D not certain. The CDR3 has 14 residues. Deletions cut 2 bases from V and 7 bases from J, with 14 bases between. The germline V gene encodes CDR1 MNHEY and CDR2 SVGEGT. In nucleotides, the CDR3 is TGTGCCAGCAGTTACGGGTCGGTGACATCTGGCTACACCTTC. Its protein is CASSYGSVTSGYTF.

A note on this clonotype: A read error may be the cause here, since a much bigger clone is one base away. In DNA form, the CDR3 reads TGTGCCAGCAGTGAAATCAGGGAAGTTGGGGAGACCCCGTACTTC. This gives the protein CASSEIREVGETPYF. V gene TRBV6-1 combines with J gene TRBJ2-5; D tentatively reads TRBD1 or TRBD2 (5 bases each). Germline values: CDR1 MNHNS, CDR2 SASEGT. This CDR3 has 15 amino acids.

This clonotype was recorded a few times. The chain couples TRBV20-1 to TRBJ2-2, with 13 bases lining up with TRBD2. The CDR3 is 16 amino acids. V lost 6 bases and J lost 2; bases outside the gene matches: 6. Germline assignment: CDR1 DFQATT and CDR2 SNEGSKA (reference sequence). CDR3 DNA sequence: TGCAGTGCCAGGACTAGCGGGGGCCTTAACACCGGGGAGCTGTTTTTT. It codes for CSARTSGGLNTGELFF.

The chain combines TRBV6-6 with TRBJ2-3; D is perhaps TRBD1 or TRBD2 (5 bases each). The CDR3 consists of 17 residues. Germline CDR1 and CDR2: MNHNY and SVGAGI (reference sequence). V lost 2 bases and J 0 bases, leaving 15 bases between the germline ends. DNA for the CDR3: TGTGCCAGCAGTTACCAGCTGGGACCGTCTAGCACAGATACGCAGTATTTT. This codes for CASSYQLGPSSTDTQYF.

This chain links TRBV25-1 with TRBJ1-2; TRBD1 is a possible D gene (6 bases). Trimming took off 7 bases at V and 3 bases at J, with 21 bases between the two ends. This CDR3 spans 16 amino acids. Germline-derived CDR1 and CDR2 are MGHDK and SYGVNS. In DNA form, the CDR3 reads TGTGCCAGCAAGATGTATTCAACAGGGACGTACTATGGCTACACCTTC. This sequence encodes CASKMYSTGTYYGYTF.

In this sample, this clonotype turned up a few times. J is TRBJ1-2 and V is TRBV2; no clear D. V lost 6 bases and J lost 2, with 7 bases in between. CDR1 is SNHLY and CDR2 is FYNNEI in the germline V gene. This CDR3 has 12 residues. The CDR3 reads CASRAGNYGYTF. The CDR3 DNA reads as TGTGCCAGCAGGGCAGGAAACTATGGCTACACCTTC.

This clonotype came up many times. This rearrangement joins TRBV7-8 to TRBJ1-1; no clear D. V dropped 0 bases and J dropped 4 bases, with 12 bases sitting between them. The CDR3 consists of 15 residues. CDR1 and CDR2 from the germline V gene are SGHVS and FQNEAQ. In nucleotides, the CDR3 is TGTGCCAGCAGCTTAGCCGCAAGGGATGGCACTGAAGCTTTCTTT. Protein product: CASSLAARDGTEAFF.

This clonotype was seen a handful of times. CDR3 in DNA: TGTGCCAGCAGCTTTTTCCCTTTGCCCTACGAGCAGTACTTC. Encoded protein: CASSFFPLPYEQYF. V is TRBV7-6 and J is TRBJ2-7; D gene unclear. V shed 3 bases and J shed 2 bases, with 11 bases lying between them. CDR1 SGHVS and CDR2 FNYEAQ come from the germline V gene. The CDR3 consists of 14 residues.

This clonotype was seen ten or more times. The rearrangement uses TRBV7-8 and TRBJ2-7; TRBD1 matches at 9 bases. The CDR3 contains 15 residues. Germline-derived CDR1 and CDR2 are SGHVS and FQNEAQ. V lost 5 bases, J lost 0 bases, and 5 bases stayed unmatched. The CDR3 protein is CASSQTGGLSYEQYF. CDR3 sequence (DNA): TGTGCCAGCAGCCAAACAGGGGGCCTCTCCTACGAGCAGTACTTC.

The CDR3 nucleotides read TGCAGTGCTAGAGAAAGGGCAAGCTTGAACACTGAAGCTTTCTTT. Its translation: CSARERASLNTEAFF. The rearrangement joins TRBV20-1 to TRBJ1-1; D ambiguous. Per the germline V gene, CDR1 is DFQATT and CDR2 is SNEGSKA (reference sequence). V lost 0 bases and J 0 bases, leaving 11 bases between the germline ends. The CDR3 is 15 amino acids.

This clonotype has just a few counts. The chain links TRBV10-3 to TRBJ2-1; D is undetermined. The CDR3 contains 15 residues. The germline V gene encodes CDR1 ENHRY and CDR2 SYGVKD. V gave up 6 bases and J gave up 0 bases, with 12 bases separating them. The CDR3 DNA sequence: TGTGCCATCAGGCGCGACGGACCCTCCTACAATGAGCAGTTCTTC. Translating gives CAIRRDGPSYNEQFF.

The table lists this clonotype with a few counts. This chain uses TRBV5-4 with TRBJ1-6, with D tentatively TRBD1 (6 bases). Trimming removed 0 bases from V and 12 bases from J, with 16 bases in between. In germline, CDR1 is SGHNT, CDR2 YYREEE (reference sequence). The CDR3 sequence is 15 residues long. CDR3 DNA: TGTGCCAGCAGCTTGGAGGGGGGCCCTCCTCGACCCCTCCACTTT. The encoded protein is CASSLEGGPPRPLHF.

A few counts support this clonotype. The J gene is TRBJ1-1, the V gene TRBV7-9; 10 bases map to TRBD1. CDR1 and CDR2 (germline): SEHNR, FQNEAQ (reference sequence). This CDR3 is 15 amino acids long. Trimming cost V 6 bases and J 1 base; bases outside gene matches: 5. CDR3 amino acids: CASSNRQGANTEAFF. The CDR3 nucleotides are TGTGCCAGCAGTAATCGACAGGGGGCGAACACTGAAGCTTTCTTT.

This chain joins TRBV5-1 and TRBJ1-4; D is possibly TRBD1 (5 bases). V gave up 3 bases and J gave up 0 bases, with 15 bases separating them. CDR1 is SGHRS and CDR2 is YFSETQ in the germline V gene. The CDR3 totals 17 residues. The CDR3 DNA reads as TGCGCCAGCAGCTCGGGACTTTCTTCTGCAACTAATGAAAAACTGTTTTTT. This translates into CASSSGLSSATNEKLFF.